This T cell receptor beta chain emerged from a study of CD8 T cells in Susac syndrome. A quantity of about 0.5 to 1 ug RNA underwent reverse transcription using random hexamers. It was immunoSEQ multiplex PCR that amplified TCR beta CDR3 across 54 Vbeta and 13 Jbeta. TCRdb re-analysed the immunoSEQ multiplex PCR reads in MiXCR, keeping a single row per CDR3 protein. Among roughly 160,000 distinct CDR3 sequences, around 95% were seen once, and the ten largest hold around 0.15%. CDR1 is SGHRS and CDR2 is YFSETQ in the germline V gene. V lost 4 bases to trimming and J lost 7 bases, with 12 bases between them. CDR3 length: 13 amino acids.

The chain carries TRBV5-1 and TRBJ2-1; no clear D. The sequence came from a human donor in good health. Sequencing was carried out using CD4+ T cells from PBMCs. The CDR3 DNA sequence: TGCGCCAGCAGCCCCCCGGGCGGTAATGAGCAGTTCTTC. Its translation: CASSPPGGNEQFF.